These 24 T cell receptor beta chains came from one sample sequenced in a study of a mutant IDH1 vaccine in newly diagnosed glioma. Sequencing used immunoSEQ multiplex PCR; TCRdb keeps in-frame clones, though not all of them. The profile shows tens of thousands of clones, around 81% of them singletons. Antigens of these TCRs are unknown. Time point denoted: week 23, last vaccination. One vaccine dose held 300 ug of mutant IDH1 20-mer peptide and came with topical imiquimod. The specimen comprised PBMCs, sampled from a glioma patient whose treatment included an IDH1 peptide vaccine. The receptors derive from a middle-aged woman with glioma. Some clones in this sample may be carry-over from other donors' samples.

The CDR3 DNA is TGTGCCAGCAGCTTTACGACTAACTATGGCTACACCTTC. This codes for CASSFTTNYGYTF. The rearrangement uses TRBV5-6 and TRBJ1-2; D unresolved. V was pared by 2 bases and J by 0 bases, with 5 bases between. The CDR3 has 13 residues. Germline V gene sequence: CDR1 SGHDT, CDR2 YYEEEE.

The genes are TRBV6-5 and TRBJ2-7; 8 nucleotides agree with TRBD2. After removal of 0 bases from V and 3 bases from J, the junction contained 7 bases not matched to a gene. The CDR3 totals 16 residues. The V gene's germline CDR1 is MNHEY and CDR2 SVGAGI. The chain's CDR3 is CASSYSISGINYEQYF. Written as DNA, the CDR3 is TGTGCCAGCAGTTACTCGATTAGCGGGATCAACTACGAGCAGTACTTC.

The chain recombines TRBV27 with TRBJ1-2; weak D call: TRBD1 (6 bases). V shed 4 bases and J shed 6 bases, with 12 bases lying between them. CDR1 and CDR2 from the germline V gene are MNHEY and SMNVEV (reference sequence). This CDR3 has 13 residues. This CDR3 is CASSSWTANGYTF. The CDR3 bases are TGTGCCAGCAGTTCGTGGACAGCGAATGGCTACACCTTC.

A single count supports this clone. The rearrangement joins TRBV5-8 to TRBJ2-5; 9 bases are shared with TRBD2. The CDR3 has 17 amino acids. V trimming: 0 bases; J trimming: 4 bases; junction bases outside the gene matches: 10. Germline lookup yields CDR1 SGHTS and CDR2 YDEGEE. The CDR3 protein is CASSLGTSGGPGETQYF. CDR3 coding DNA: TGTGCCAGCAGCTTGGGGACCAGCGGGGGGCCGGGAGAGACCCAGTACTTC.

The rearrangement links TRBV28 to TRBJ1-1; D gene uncertain. The germline CDR1 and CDR2 sequences are MDHEN and SYDVKM. The CDR3 is 15 residues long. Between the trimmed V and J ends, which lost 3 bases and 0 bases, there was a span of 11 bases. The chain's CDR3 is CASSLDGGLNTEAFF. CDR3 coding DNA: TGTGCCAGCAGTTTGGACGGCGGACTGAACACTGAAGCTTTCTTT.

V is TRBV4-1 and J is TRBJ2-7; 7 bases are shared with TRBD2. After removal of 2 bases from V and 2 bases from J, the junction contained 18 bases not matched to a gene. CDR3 size: 19 residues. Germline V gene lookup returns CDR1 MGHRA and CDR2 YSYEKL. DNA of the CDR3: TGCGCCAGCAGCCAATCCCCCGGGCCTAGCGGACGACCCCCCTACGAGCAGTACTTC. This encodes CASSQSPGPSGRPPYEQYF.

The chain uses TRBV7-8 and TRBJ2-5, with D possibly TRBD2 on 6 matching bases. In germline, CDR1 is SGHVS, CDR2 FQNEAQ. The V gene lost 5 bases and the J gene lost 1 base, with 14 bases spanning the gap. CDR3 length equals 15 residues. DNA for the CDR3: TGTGCCAGCAGCCCAAGGAGGGCAGCCCAAGAGACCCAGTACTTC. Translated: CASSPRRAAQETQYF.

This sequence joins TRBV6-6 and TRBJ1-5; a possible D gene is TRBD1 (5 bases). Germline V CDR1 and CDR2: MNHNY, SVGAGI (reference sequence). The CDR3 has 14 residues. Trimming removed 5 bases from V and 4 bases from J, with 12 bases in between. The CDR3 here is CASSVDGGNQPQHF. The CDR3 bases are TGTGCCAGCAGTGTGGATGGGGGAAATCAGCCCCAGCATTTT.

The rearrangement uses TRBV15 and TRBJ1-2; D ambiguous. The germline gives CDR1 LNHNV, CDR2 YYDKDF (reference sequence). The CDR3 loop spans 15 amino acids. V lost 1 base and J lost 1, with 10 bases in between. The CDR3 sequence is CATSRVTVSNYGYTF. The CDR3 region has the DNA TGTGCCACCAGCAGAGTTACGGTCAGTAACTATGGCTACACCTTC.

The J gene is TRBJ1-2, the V gene TRBV5-4; D gene uncertain. The V and J ends lost 6 bases and 4 bases respectively, with 16 bases between them. The CDR3 consists of 14 residues. Germline lookup yields CDR1 SGHNT and CDR2 YYREEE (reference sequence). The CDR3 protein is CASTRPPASYGYTF. The CDR3 DNA reads TGTGCCAGCACCCGCCCCCCAGCGAGCTATGGCTACACCTTC.

This sequence joins TRBV15 and TRBJ1-1; 7 bases are a match to TRBD1. The germline CDR1 and CDR2 sequences are LNHNV and YYDKDF (reference sequence). The junction had 7 bases not matched to a gene; V was cut back by 2 bases and J by 10 bases. CDR3 size: 13 residues. CDR3 coding DNA: TGTGCCACCAGCAGAACTACCAGGGGGATAGCTTTCTTT. This gives the protein CATSRTTRGIAFF.

The chain carries TRBV27 and TRBJ1-2, with D uncertain. CDR1 and CDR2 from the germline V gene are MNHEY and SMNVEV (reference sequence). CDR3 length: 12 amino acids. Trimming left V 7 bases short and J 6 bases short, with 12 bases between. The CDR3 nucleotides are TGTGCCAGCAAGTTTGGGCGCGATGGCTACACCTTC. Amino acids: CASKFGRDGYTF.

This clone showed up just a few times. The J gene is TRBJ2-3, the V gene TRBV5-1; possible D gene TRBD1, 7 bases. The germline V and J ends were trimmed by 2 bases and 4 bases, with 17 bases remaining between them. There are 16 residues in the CDR3. CDR1 is SGHRS and CDR2 is YFSETQ in the germline V gene. DNA of the CDR3: TGCGCCAGCAGCTTCCGAGGAGGGGGCACGGCAGATACGCAGTATTTT. Protein product: CASSFRGGGTADTQYF.

CDR3 sequence reads: CASSSGTGNYGYTF. The DNA for the CDR3 is TGTGCCAGCAGCTCAGGGACAGGGAACTATGGCTACACCTTC. The rearrangement joins TRBV14 to TRBJ1-2; 9 bases are shared with TRBD1. The trim removed 5 bases at V and 2 bases at J, leaving 3 bases unmatched. The CDR3 is 14 amino acids. In germline, CDR1 is SGHDN, CDR2 FVKESK.

In nucleotides, the CDR3 is TGTGCCAGCAGTTGGGCCAGCTCTGGAAACACCATATATTTT. This sequence encodes CASSWASSGNTIYF. The gene calls are TRBV6-6 and TRBJ1-3; no firm D call. Trimming shortened V by 4 bases and J by 0 bases, and 7 bases separated the two germline ends. This CDR3 contains 14 residues. Germline CDR1 and CDR2: MNHNY and SVGAGI (reference sequence).

The chain has TRBV4-1 and TRBJ2-7; 7 bases are shared with TRBD2. CDR1 and CDR2 (germline): MGHRA, YSYEKL. After removal of 4 bases from V and 5 bases from J, the junction contained 11 bases not matched to a gene. This CDR3 contains 15 residues. The CDR3 is CASSPSPLARDEQYF. The CDR3 bases are TGCGCCAGCAGCCCTAGTCCACTAGCGAGAGACGAGCAGTACTTC.

In this sample, this clone turned up once. This chain links TRBV4-3 with TRBJ1-2, with D unresolved. The CDR3 contains 12 residues. Between the trimmed V and J ends, which lost 3 bases and 2 bases, there was a span of 4 bases. Germline V lookup: CDR1 LGHNA, CDR2 YSLEER. The CDR3 DNA reads as TGCGCCAGCAGCCAGGCAAACTATGGCTACACCTTC. Protein sequence: CASSQANYGYTF.

The J gene is TRBJ2-2, the V gene TRBV19; D possibly corresponds to TRBD2 (6 bases). The ends were cut back, 3 bases at V and 6 bases at J, with 14 bases in the middle. The V gene's germline CDR1 is LNHDA and CDR2 SQIVND (reference sequence). There are 15 residues in the CDR3. CDR3 DNA: TGTGCCAGTAGTATCCCCCAGACTAGACCCGGGGAGCTGTTTTTT. Its protein product is CASSIPQTRPGELFF.

The chain has TRBV4-1 and TRBJ1-4; 7 bases are a match to TRBD1. V lost 0 bases and J lost 7; bases outside the gene matches: 17. This CDR3 comprises 19 residues. The germline CDR1 and CDR2 sequences are MGHRA and YSYEKL. The DNA for the CDR3 is TGCGCCAGCAGCCAAGACACCCTCCAGTTACAGGGGATAAGTGAAAAACTGTTTTTT. Translating it yields CASSQDTLQLQGISEKLFF.

This chain joins TRBV7-9 and TRBJ2-5; D is uncertain. The CDR3 has 14 residues. V lost 5 bases and J 2 bases, leaving 12 bases between the germline ends. Germline CDR1 SEHNR, CDR2 FQNEAQ (reference sequence). CDR3 residues: CASSHGRKQETQYF. In DNA form, the CDR3 reads TGTGCCAGCAGCCACGGACGGAAGCAAGAGACCCAGTACTTC.

The chain has TRBV10-3 and TRBJ2-3; 14 bases align to TRBD2. From germline, CDR1 is ENHRY and CDR2 SYGVKD. This CDR3 comprises 17 residues. Trimming removed 1 base from V and 4 bases from J; junction bases left unmatched: 4. The CDR3 DNA reads TGTGCCATCAGTGAGTGGGGGACTAGCGGGAGTTCAGATACGCAGTATTTT. Its translation: CAISEWGTSGSSDTQYF.

V usage is TRBV7-8 and J usage is TRBJ2-7; D assignment may be TRBD1 or TRBD2 (6 bases each). The V gene's germline CDR1 is SGHVS and CDR2 FQNEAQ. There are 15 residues in the CDR3. With 0 bases removed from V and 3 bases from J, the gap between germline ends came to 12 bases. The CDR3 DNA sequence: TGTGCCAGCAGCTTAGCTGGGGGGCTAGACTACGAGCAGTACTTC. Amino acids: CASSLAGGLDYEQYF.

This sequence joins TRBV7-9 and TRBJ2-2; tentative D call: TRBD1 (6 bases). From germline, CDR1 is SEHNR and CDR2 FQNEAQ (reference sequence). Between the trimmed V and J ends, which lost 5 bases and 9 bases, there was a span of 13 bases. The CDR3 is 13 residues long. In nucleotides, the CDR3 is TGTGCCAGCAGCAGAACAGGGTCCCGGGAGCTGTTTTTT. Translation gives CASSRTGSRELFF.

This clone was found once. J is TRBJ2-1 and V is TRBV4-1; a weak D match, TRBD1 (6 bases). Trimming shortened V by 1 base and J by 1 base, and 11 bases separated the two germline ends. CDR3 size: 16 residues. Looked up from germline, CDR1 is MGHRA and CDR2 is YSYEKL. CDR3 nucleotide sequence: TGCGCCAGCAGCCAAGGGGGGCCGTATTCCTACAATGAGCAGTTCTTC. Its protein product is CASSQGGPYSYNEQFF.